Sequencing of this TCR beta chain was carried out in a study of blood T cells in healthy people across ages. As to this clonotype: What it binds is unknown.

Together with a sample-barcoded 5' primer, a J-beta primer mix was included in a second PCR lasting about 7 to 12 cycles. CDR3-containing paired-end reads numbering at least 2.5 million came from each sample. In TCRdb, the 5' RACE reads were re-called with MiXCR into one record per CDR3 protein. The sample holds more than 700,000 distinct CDR3 sequences; about 55% are singletons and the top ten take approximately 40%. Study findings and constraints: TCR beta diversity per million T cells fell roughly linearly with age.

Every donor gave roughly 9.2 milliliters of peripheral blood. This receptor was identified in an elderly man in good health. Sequences were obtained from blood.

CDR3 coding DNA: TGTGCCAGCCGCTCCATGGTTTCTGAAAAACTGTTTTTT. This sequence encodes CASRSMVSEKLFF. This chain joins TRBV12-3 or TRBV12-4 and TRBJ1-4; D is uncertain. V was cut by 8 bases and J by 7 bases, with 14 bases left in between. CDR3 length: 13 residues.